This TCR beta chain was documented in a study of cytomegalovirus exposure and HLA in healthy donors (dated by TCRdb to the late 2010s). As for the study more broadly: An earlier analysis of 550 to 700 of the donors reported approximately 290 Gb of sequence data and some 120 million unique TCR beta sequences from 150 million to 200 million T cells. Approximately 300 gigabases of sequencing data and 78 million or so unique TCR sequences were included in an early release covering 500 to 750 HLA-typed donors. Among the roughly 400 genotyped donors, about 83% belonged to the genetic ancestry cluster associated with self-reported Caucasian donors. The study was designed to test whether signatures of past pathogen exposure could be identified by cataloging public T cell receptors. Using immunosequencing, the study profiled T cell repertoires from fewer than 700 subjects and related those repertoires to cytomegalovirus serostatus. In addition to the first cohort of several hundred subjects, a separate validation cohort of 130 or so different subjects was used. The study combined high-throughput TCR immunosequencing, statistical association of individual TCRs with disease status, and machine learning to predict cytomegalovirus infection status. In a later analysis, previously published TCR beta repertoires from 550 to 700 donors were re-analyzed and high-resolution HLA genotyping was added so that TCR occurrence patterns could be studied. Rather than drawing on any new phenotypic data, the later analysis identified candidate immune exposures from TCR beta sequences and the way those sequences occurred across donors. An earlier analysis of 500 to 650 of the donors applied high-throughput TCR beta sequencing to assess whether each TCR beta V gene segment acted as functional or pseudogenic. Donor age, sex, ethnicity and CMV serostatus were compiled together with the repertoire data. A later genetic analysis took genome-wide SNP genotypes for about 55% of the 666 donors and used that subset as a discovery cohort. All discovery cohort repertoires had been generated using a single sequencing platform. HLA typing covered class I and class II loci at four-digit resolution. Typing coverage varied by locus: roughly 629-640 donors for A, B, C, DRB1 and DQB1; roughly 510 for DQA1; more than 600 for DPA1; some 470 for DPB1. Four to six DR-DQ haplotypes were handled as single units for association and clustering, since linkage in the cohort was strong. On average, roughly 250,000 unique TCR beta nucleotide sequences were sequenced per donor among some 420 genotyped donors of the cohort, with roughly 20% of those sequences being non-productive.

Receptors were amplified or captured by the immunoSEQ multiplex PCR assay. The multiplex PCR relied on a mix of 60 forward primers for TCR Vbeta segments and 13 reverse primers for TCR Jbeta segments. The CDR3 region of rearranged TCR beta genes was amplified from genomic DNA with a multiplex PCR assay. Amplified TCR beta libraries were sequenced as 87-base-pair reads on the Illumina HiSeq System. The authors' pipeline ran thus. A later analysis counted about 82 million unique TCR beta chains across the 550 to 800 repertoires, and 10 million to 12 million of these chains were shared by at least two donors. Raw reads were error-corrected and collapsed into unique sequences by a nearest-neighbor algorithm in which closely related sequences were merged to remove PCR and sequencing errors. CDR3 sequences were aligned to IMGT reference sequences to assign V, D and J gene segments. For a sequence to be retained, a match of at least six nucleotides was required to both a V gene segment and a J gene segment. A rearrangement counted as productive if the CDR3 had no stop codons and remained in frame with V and J, and every other rearrangement counted as non-productive. Following IMGT convention, CDR3 was defined as the stretch from the second conserved V-encoded cysteine to the conserved J-encoded phenylalanine. The earlier analysis of 587 of the donors excluded sequences that lacked an unambiguous match to a single V gene segment. An earlier analysis of some 610 of the donors called V segments functional above 56.7% productive rearrangements and segregating when the between-donor standard deviation exceeded 5%. A statistical classification framework was built to diagnose cytomegalovirus status from the catalog of TCR beta chain sequences. V and J gene assignment, in a later analysis, came from comparing TCR nucleotide sequences with IMGT/GENE-DB human TR gene sequences. Using the TCRdist pipeline, a later analysis assigned CDR3 sequences along with most-parsimonious VDJ recombination scenarios. A later analysis defined each TCR beta chain by its CDR3 amino acid sequence plus V-gene family, and excluded reads lacking a unique V-gene family. In a later analysis, several hundred highly shared, low-generation-probability nucleotide sequences were removed to address suspected cross-contamination and a sequencing artifact. A later analysis calculated a clonal expansion index for each public chain from normalized within-repertoire ranks of inferred template counts. A later analysis computed generation probabilities with a VDJ recombination model fitted to out-of-frame rearrangements, and checked the results against IGoR. In a later analysis, TCR-TCR, TCR-HLA and TCR-CMV co-occurrence was scored with hypergeometric tests, and a repertoire-size bias correction was applied to TCR pairs. To estimate false discovery rates, a later analysis permuted the HLA or CMV assignments 20 times. In a later analysis, co-occurring TCRs were grouped with DBSCAN, and TCRdist sequence similarity was added when clustering was performed within HLA-allele-positive subsets. Co-occurrence clustering excluded repertoires with fewer than 30,000 or more than 120,000 public chains, plus five with anomalous nucleotide sharing. TCRdb re-hosts the immuneACCESS table, in-frame sequences only. Its copies lack some clones; in the studies checked, an unresolved V gene accounts for under half of them, and the cause for the rest is not known. The V and J calls and clone size come from that table; D and trimming were worked out from the DNA. A total of fewer than 200,000 clones appear in this sample, approximately 82% of them only once. The top ten hold about 1.5% of the sample.

Findings and caveats that apply to the study as a whole: In the study, approximately 160 TCR beta chains were listed as associated with cytomegalovirus. According to a later analysis, most CMV-associated TCR beta chains appeared to be HLA-restricted, and the HLA associations seemed to be driven largely by CMV exposure. The classifier was reported to diagnose cytomegalovirus status with high specificity and sensitivity in both the original cohort and the validation cohort. According to the authors, the approach could potentially be generalized to other disease states and immunological phenotypes. A cluster of highly shared sequence variants was judged likely to be a technical artifact of the sequencing pipeline. In a later genetic analysis, a missense DCLRE1C variant was associated with V-gene and J-gene trimming of TCR beta chains, and the association was replicated in an independent cohort. In this cohort, only TCR beta chains were sequenced, and detectable features were limited by the absence of alpha or paired-chain data. A few of the identified cytomegalovirus-associated TCR beta chains were confirmed in vitro to be specific for cytomegalovirus antigens. According to a later analysis, parvovirus B19, influenza, CMV and Epstein-Barr virus appeared linked to several top co-occurrence clusters. Sequencing depth was assumed to be roughly uniform across donors in the presence/absence analyses, though that assumption may not hold. In a later analysis, TCR association rates were found to vary across HLA loci, with the most associated TCRs seen for DRB1 alleles and the fewest for HLA-C alleles. A later analysis found that HLA-associated TCR beta chains were more clonally expanded and had lower generation probabilities than equally common non-associated chains. When HLA alleles, especially DR and DQ, strongly co-occurred, TCR associations were difficult to assign to individual alleles. For the cohort, immune exposure information was limited to CMV serostatus. Because HLA typing was unavailable for some donors at each locus, only the typed subset was used in association tests. A further reported finding was that TCR beta sequences accurately predicted the HLA-A and HLA-B alleles for most subjects in the first cohort. In an earlier analysis of approximately 590 of the donors, most TCR beta V segments were observed in productive rearrangements about 87% or about 30% of the time, broadly matching IMGT annotations. Compared with the roughly 600-donor mean, donors in an Asian-associated ancestry cluster had fewer N-insertions in productive TCRs, according to a later genetic analysis. Because counts were too low, seventeen rarely observed V segments, including chromosome 9 orphons, were excluded from the earlier analysis of 587 of the donors. Specific HLA alleles were associated with roughly 17,000 TCR beta sequences at a false discovery rate of 0.05 in a later analysis. Linkage disequilibrium might explain the correlated functional status among segregating V segments, but an unknown experimental factor could not be excluded. Most TCR sequences were observed very rarely across donors, whereas some public TCRs were present in many individuals.

In total, around 600 healthy bone marrow donors made up the cohort. All cohort members were sampled while nominally healthy, although unrecorded immune exposures were likely present. The donor tested CMV seronegative and was one of the 352 seronegative cohort members. Each donor provided a peripheral blood sample, and peripheral blood mononuclear cells were used for TCR beta sequencing. The Qiagen DNeasy Blood Extraction Kit was used to extract genomic DNA from the blood cell samples. A single count supports this clone. Its antigen specificity is not known. No base quality values were provided; no much bigger clone lies one nucleotide off. Material: PBMCs. The TCR originated in a male donor in good health and CMV-seronegative.

For the CDR3, the sequence is CASSLAGGMGEQYF. The nucleotides read TGTGCCAGCAGCTTGGCGGGCGGGATGGGCGAGCAGTACTTC. Recombination joined TRBV5-6 with TRBJ2-7; D gene: possibly TRBD2, on 6 matching bases. The CDR3 covers 14 residues, taking in both the cysteine and the phenylalanine. Only the CDR3 DNA is retained, 42 bases long and in frame from the first base. V and J are truncated by 0 bases and 6 bases respectively, leaving an intervening sequence of 13 bases. According to the germline V gene, CDR1 reads SGHDT and CDR2 reads YYEEEE.